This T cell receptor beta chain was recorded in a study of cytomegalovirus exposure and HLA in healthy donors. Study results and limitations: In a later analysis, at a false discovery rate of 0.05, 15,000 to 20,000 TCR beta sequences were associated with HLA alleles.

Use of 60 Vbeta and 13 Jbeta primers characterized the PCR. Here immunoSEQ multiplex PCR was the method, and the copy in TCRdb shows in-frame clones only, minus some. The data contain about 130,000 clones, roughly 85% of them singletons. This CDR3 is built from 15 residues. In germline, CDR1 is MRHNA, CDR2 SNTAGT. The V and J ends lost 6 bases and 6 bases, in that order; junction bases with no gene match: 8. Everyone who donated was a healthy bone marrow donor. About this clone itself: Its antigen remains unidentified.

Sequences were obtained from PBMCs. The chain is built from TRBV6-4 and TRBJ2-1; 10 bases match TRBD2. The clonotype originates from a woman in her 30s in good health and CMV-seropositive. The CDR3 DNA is TGTGCCAGCAGCGTTAGCGGGAGGAGTTCCAATGAGCAGTTCTTC. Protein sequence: CASSVSGRSSNEQFF.